The clone carrying this T cell receptor (beta chain) was counted only a few times. The antigen is undetermined. The same CDR3 arises from other DNA sequences in this sample as well. Scientists isolated CD4+ T cells after a roughly 10-day culture period ended. It was two doses of either the BNT162b2 or mRNA-1273 vaccine that participants received. Vaccine recipients had no previous SARS-CoV-2 infection; their nucleocapsid antibodies were negative. Assay used: immunoSEQ multiplex PCR; TCRdb lists only in-frame clones, some missing. The data show tens of thousands of clones, under 80% seen once. CDR3 size: 13 residues. V was cut by 0 bases and J by 1 base, with 4 bases left in between. Germline CDR1 is SGHRS and CDR2 is YFSETQ. The data are from a study of vaccination effects on CD4 cells after COVID-19. The study's findings and limits: Limitations: small convalescent group and missing early post-infection timepoints.

The chain combines TRBV5-1 with TRBJ1-1, with unresolved D. The origin of this receptor is a human donor who received a COVID-19 vaccine. The sequences come from CD4+ T cells from PBMCs cultured without peptide, collected after COVID-19 vaccination. Here the CDR3 DNA reads TGCGCCAGCAGCTTGGCAGGGAACACTGAAGCTTTCTTT. This translates into CASSLAGNTEAFF.